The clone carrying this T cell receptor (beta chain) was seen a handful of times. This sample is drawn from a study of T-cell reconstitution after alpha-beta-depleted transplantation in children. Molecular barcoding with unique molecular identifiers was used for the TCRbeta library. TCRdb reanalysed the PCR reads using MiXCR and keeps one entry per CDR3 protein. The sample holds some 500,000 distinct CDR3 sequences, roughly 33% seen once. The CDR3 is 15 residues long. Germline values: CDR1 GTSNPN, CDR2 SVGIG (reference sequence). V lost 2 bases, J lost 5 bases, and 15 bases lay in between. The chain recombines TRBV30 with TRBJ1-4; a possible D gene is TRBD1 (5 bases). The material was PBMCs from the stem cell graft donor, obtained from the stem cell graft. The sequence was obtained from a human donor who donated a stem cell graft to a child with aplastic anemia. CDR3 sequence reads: CAWSTLEGRNEKLFF. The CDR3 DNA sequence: TGTGCCTGGAGTACGCTGGAGGGGAGGAATGAAAAACTGTTTTTT.